This TCR beta chain was documented in a study of CD8 T cells in ankylosing spondylitis. General observations from the study: Within ankylosing spondylitis blood, a TCR beta motif made up of seven to nine highly homologous variants appeared to be characteristic.

MiXCR, applied by TCRdb to the 5' RACE reads, yields one record per CDR3 protein. This sample has more than 300,000 distinct CDR3 sequences; 8% occur once, and the top ten carry more than 12%. This clonotype was seen many times. Its antigen is unknown. This sequence originates from a male donor with ankylosing spondylitis. Sequenced material: blood, either unsorted or a sorted T cell fraction (not recorded which).

CDR3 protein: CASSLLGYGTEAFF. CDR3 DNA: TGTGCCAGCAGCTTACTGGGATACGGCACTGAAGCTTTCTTT. The chain couples TRBV7-2 to TRBJ1-1; D gene uncertain. The CDR3 sequence is 14 residues long. V gave up 2 bases and J gave up 4 bases, with 11 bases separating them. Germline V gives CDR1 SGHTA, CDR2 FQGNSA. The complete variable domain, with remaining parts taken from reference TRBV7-2 and TRBJ1-1, reads GAGVSQSPSNKVTEKGKDVELRCDPISGHTALYWYRQSLGQGLEFLIYFQGNSAPDKSGLPSDRFSAERTGGSVSTLTIQRTQQEDSAVYLCASSLLGYGTEAFFGQGTRLTVV.